This is a list of T cell receptor beta chains from one sample in a study of blood T cells in healthy people across ages. TCRdb ran MiXCR on the 5' RACE reads and lists one entry per CDR3 protein. This table holds 540,000 or so distinct CDR3 sequences, around 48% found once. The material sequenced was blood. These receptors originate from an elderly man in good health. The CDR3 runs from the conserved cysteine through the conserved F or W. The order of the fields is J gene, CDR3 length, clone size, D gene, V gene, CDR3 DNA, CDR3 protein. D genes are given only for firm matches. Clone size, where shown, is once, few, many, or a class for clones that have expanded.

TRBJ1-2 15 NA NA TRBV20-1 TGCAGTGCTAGAGGGGGAGAAGGGGCCAACTATGGCTACACCTTC CSARGGEGANYGYTF
TRBJ2-3 15 NA NA TRBV27 TGTGCCAGCAAACCTGGGACGGATTACACAGATACGCAGTATTTT CASKPGTDYTDTQYF
TRBJ1-2 11 NA NA TRBV29-1 TGCAGCGTTGCCGGGTACTATGGCTACACCTTC CSVAGYYGYTF
TRBJ2-3 13 NA NA TRBV7-2 TGTGCCAGCGAGGGAATGGGCACAGATACGCAGTATTTT CASEGMGTDTQYF
TRBJ1-6 19 NA TRBD1 TRBV4-3 TGCGCCAGCAGCCGCCAGCCTCCGGGACAGGGGACCTATAATTCACCCCTCCACTTT CASSRQPPGQGTYNSPLHF
TRBJ2-7 14 few NA TRBV4-3 TGCGCCAGCAGCCTTAGTAGATTCTCCTACGAGCAGTACTTC CASSLSRFSYEQYF
TRBJ1-4 14 NA NA TRBV7-8 TGTGCCAGCAGCTCGGGACCAGGGAATGAAAAACTGTTTTTT CASSSGPGNEKLFF
TRBJ1-1 13 once NA TRBV29-1 TGCAGCGTTCAGACAGGAGGGAACACTGAAGCTTTCTTT CSVQTGGNTEAFF
TRBJ1-4 16 NA NA TRBV4-1 TGCGCCAGCAGTCAAAGTGGGCCAGCGTGGGGTGAAAAACTGTTTTTT CASSQSGPAWGEKLFF
TRBJ2-1 15 NA NA TRBV9 TGTGCCAGCAGCGTAGGGCCCGACCCCTACAATGAGCAGTTCTTC CASSVGPDPYNEQFF
TRBJ2-7 13 NA TRBD1 TRBV5-1 TGCGCCAGCAGCGATGGACAGGGTTGGGAGCAGTACTTC CASSDGQGWEQYF
TRBJ2-5 12 NA NA TRBV12-3/TRBV12-4 TGTGCCAGCAGTTTCGTGCCCCGGGAGCAGTACTTC CASSFVPREQYF
TRBJ2-7 13 NA NA TRBV7-9 TGTGCCAGCAGCCTCATGGACGGCGGCGAGCAGTACTTC CASSLMDGGEQYF
TRBJ2-7 14 NA TRBD1 TRBV7-9 TGTGCCAGCAGCTGGGGGACAGGCTTCGACGAGCAGTACTTC CASSWGTGFDEQYF
TRBJ2-5 16 few NA TRBV5-1 TGCGCCAGCAGCTTGGTTTTGGCTCTCCAGGGGGAGACCCAGTACTTC CASSLVLALQGETQYF
TRBJ1-1 16 NA NA TRBV9 TGTGCCAGCAGCTCACCCCAGGGGCGCGGGTACACTGAAGCTTTCTTT CASSSPQGRGYTEAFF
TRBJ2-4 17 NA TRBD1 TRBV12-3/TRBV12-4 TGTGCCAGCAGTTTATCCCGGACAGGGGGAACCAAAAACATTCAGTACTTC CASSLSRTGGTKNIQYF
TRBJ2-1 16 NA NA TRBV20-1 TGCAGTGCTACGCCATCTGACAGGAGCTCCTACAATGAGCGGTTCTTC CSATPSDRSSYNERFF
TRBJ2-5 15 NA TRBD2 TRBV7-2 TGTGCCAGCAGCTCGACCGTAGCGGGGCAAGAGACCCAGTACTTC CASSSTVAGQETQYF
TRBJ1-1 13 NA NA TRBV20-1 TGCAGTGCTAGAGTCAGGGTGAACACTGAAGCTTTCTTT CSARVRVNTEAFF
TRBJ2-7 16 few TRBD2 TRBV7-2 TGTGCCAGCAGCTTCCCTGCTGGGACTAGCGCCCTCGAGCAGTACTTC CASSFPAGTSALEQYF
TRBJ2-3 15 NA TRBD2 TRBV6-4 TGTGCCAGCAGTGACGAGCGGGAGCCCTCAGATACGCAGTATTTT CASSDEREPSDTQYF
TRBJ2-1 12 once NA TRBV25-1 TGTGCCAGCAGTCCCCTCGGGTATGAGCAGTTCTTC CASSPLGYEQFF
TRBJ2-1 14 NA TRBD2 TRBV6-5 TGTGCCAGCACCAAATTAGTAGCGGGCGGTGAGCAGTTCTTC CASTKLVAGGEQFF
TRBJ2-7 15 NA NA TRBV4-3 TGCGCCAGCAGCCAAGATACGCAGGGGCACTACGAGCAGTACTTC CASSQDTQGHYEQYF
TRBJ1-2 19 NA NA TRBV29-1 TGCAGCGTTGAAGTGGCTCCCCGGACAGACAAATTTCTAACTTATGGCTACACCTTC CSVEVAPRTDKFLTYGYTF
TRBJ2-1 12 few NA TRBV7-3 TGTGCCAGCAGCCCGACCGACAATGAGCAGTTCTTC CASSPTDNEQFF
TRBJ2-7 13 NA NA TRBV25-1 TGTGCCAGCACATCCGGGGTTGCCTACGAGCAGTACTTC CASTSGVAYEQYF
TRBJ1-6 17 NA NA TRBV12-3/TRBV12-4 TGTGCCAGCAGCCCTACGGTTGGAGGGACGGTGGGGTCACCCCTCCACTTT CASSPTVGGTVGSPLHF
TRBJ2-3 17 NA NA TRBV7-9 TGTGCCAGCAGCTTAAGGGCGGCAATTTATACCACAGATACGCAGTATTTT CASSLRAAIYTTDTQYF
TRBJ2-3 12 NA TRBD2 TRBV20-1 TGCAGAGCTAGCGGAGACACAGATACGCAGTATTTT CRASGDTDTQYF
TRBJ2-7 15 few TRBD1 TRBV20-1 TGCAGTGCTAGCCGACCCGGGACAGGCTTCTACGAGCAGTACTTC CSASRPGTGFYEQYF
TRBJ2-1 16 few TRBD2 TRBV10-3 TGTGCCATCAGTGAAGCCGGACTAGCCGAGGGGAATGAGCAGTTCTTC CAISEAGLAEGNEQFF
TRBJ2-1 18 many TRBD2 TRBV6-5 TGTGCCAGCAGTTACTCTCCCAGCGGGAAGGGGTCCTACAATGAGCAGTTCTTC CASSYSPSGKGSYNEQFF
TRBJ2-4 13 once NA TRBV25-1 TGTGCCAGCAGTGAATTGGGATCAAACATTCAGTACTTC CASSELGSNIQYF
TRBJ2-5 13 NA NA TRBV14 TGTGCCAGCAGCCACCTATCTCAAGAGACCCAGTACTTC CASSHLSQETQYF
TRBJ2-1 15 NA NA TRBV7-3 TGTGCCAGCAGCCCTTATGGGACGGTGAACAATGAGCAGTTCTTC CASSPYGTVNNEQFF
TRBJ2-3 13 NA NA TRBV3-1 TGTGCCAGCAGCCAAGATAGCCGGGATACGCAGTATTTT CASSQDSRDTQYF
TRBJ2-4 14 NA NA TRBV20-1 TGCAGTGCTAGTTCACCGGGACTTCGGAACATTCAGTACTTT CSASSPGLRNIQYF
TRBJ2-7 15 few NA TRBV5-1 TGCGCCAGCAGCACCGGACAGATGATCTCCTACGAGCAGTACTTC CASSTGQMISYEQYF
TRBJ2-1 15 NA TRBD2 TRBV7-3 TGTGCCAGCAGCTCCCCGGGACTAGACTACAATGAGCAGTTCTTC CASSSPGLDYNEQFF
TRBJ2-1 15 NA NA TRBV7-9 TGTGCCAGCAGCTTAGTGGGACTCCGAAACAATGAGCAGTTCTTC CASSLVGLRNNEQFF
TRBJ2-1 15 few TRBD2 TRBV6-2/TRBV6-3 TGTGCCAGCAGTTACGATAGCGGGAAATCCAATGAGCAGTTCTTC CASSYDSGKSNEQFF
TRBJ1-1 15 few TRBD1 TRBV12-3/TRBV12-4 TGTGCCAGCATTCCCGGGACAGCTGAGAACACTGAAGCTTTCTTT CASIPGTAENTEAFF
TRBJ2-7 15 NA TRBD1 TRBV5-1 TGCGCCAGCAGCCTGACGGGACAGGGACTGGGCGAGCAGTACTTC CASSLTGQGLGEQYF
TRBJ2-7 14 many NA TRBV10-3 TGTGCCATCAGTGAGTCAGGCGGATACTACGAGCAGTACTTC CAISESGGYYEQYF
TRBJ2-3 14 NA TRBD2 TRBV19 TGTGCCAGTAGTATTATGGCGGGGGGCGATACGCAGTATTTT CASSIMAGGDTQYF
TRBJ2-3 13 NA TRBD1 TRBV24-1 TGTGCCACCAGCGGGACAGCCACAGATACGCAGTATTTT CATSGTATDTQYF
TRBJ1-1 12 few NA TRBV29-1 TGCAGCGTCCAGAGGGGGAACACTGAAGCTTTCTTT CSVQRGNTEAFF
TRBJ2-7 19 NA TRBD2 TRBV25-1 TGTGCCAGCATCCCCCCAGGGACTAGCGGGACCCACGGTCCCTACGAGCAGTACTTC CASIPPGTSGTHGPYEQYF
TRBJ2-5 13 NA NA TRBV7-2 TGTGCCAGCAGCTTAGGGCGGGGTTCGGGGCAGTACTTC CASSLGRGSGQYF